Sequencing of this T cell receptor (beta chain) was carried out in a study of CD8 T cells in ankylosing spondylitis. Trimming cost V 0 bases and J 2 bases, with 8 bases left between them. This CDR3 is 13 amino acids long. The V gene's germline CDR1 is DFQATT and CDR2 SNEGSKA (reference sequence). Of note for this clonotype: What it binds is unknown.

Each TCR beta library was made by quantitative 5'-RACE that incorporated molecular barcodes. Via MiXCR, TCRdb re-called the 5' RACE reads, giving one row per CDR3 protein. The table shows 750,000 to 850,000 distinct CDR3 sequences, with about 12% occurring only once. Study-wide results and limits: Clones linked to the disease showed a CD8+ phenotype. They occurred at relatively low frequencies in peripheral blood. Before this, some motif variants had been reported in reactive arthritis synovial fluid and blood. Disease-associated clones were reportedly significantly overrepresented in matched ankylosing spondylitis synovial fluid. Among TCR beta sequences, a motif of roughly 8 highly homologous variants appeared characteristic of ankylosing spondylitis blood.

The gene calls are TRBV20-1 and TRBJ2-7; D remains unclear. The TCR sequence derives from a male donor with ankylosing spondylitis. The sample was blood, either unsorted or a sorted T cell fraction (not recorded which). The CDR3 loop reads CSARDRAPYEQYF. The CDR3 DNA reads as TGCAGTGCTAGAGATAGGGCCCCCTACGAGCAGTACTTC.